Sequencing of this T cell receptor beta chain was carried out in a study of T cell responses to AZD1222 COVID-19 vaccine. Notes on this clone: Its antigen is as yet unknown.

Study-wide points: CD4 TCRs linked to vaccination spanned spike, dominating at 160-218 and 743-854.

In germline, CDR1 is PRHDT, CDR2 FYEKMQ (reference sequence). V was shortened by 3 bases and J by 6 bases, with 10 bases between the two germline ends. CDR3 length equals 13 residues. The assay was immunoSEQ multiplex PCR, and TCRdb's table has in-frame clones only and misses some. The sample consists of 70,000 to 90,000 clones, 70% to 90% of them appearing once. This clonotype was obtained from an adult who received the AZD1222 COVID-19 vaccine. This material consisted of peripheral blood, taken 28 days after the second AZD1222 dose. This chain links TRBV13 with TRBJ2-3; D may match TRBD1 or TRBD2 (5 bases each). CDR3 residues: CASSFRGRDTQYF. The CDR3 DNA sequence: TGTGCCAGCAGCTTCCGGGGACGGGATACGCAGTATTTT.